This T cell receptor beta chain was captured in a study of T cells in Graves' hyperthyroidism and ophthalmopathy (dated by TCRdb to the late 2010s). A note on the overall study: Peripheral blood was collected at initial diagnosis, before any treatment. To identify TCR V-J signatures that set the groups apart, the researchers used a discovery cohort of more than 95 patients, made up of 43 with Graves' ophthalmopathy and about 60 with stable Graves' hyperthyroidism. Prospective prediction of ophthalmopathy was tested in an independent validation cohort consisting of some 19 hyperthyroidism patients and about 17 patients who later progressed to ophthalmopathy. The roughly 91 discovery patients were randomly split 7:3 into training and test sets. In six Graves' hyperthyroidism patients, the study also compared T-cell repertoires from thyroid tissue with T-cell repertoires from blood. After blood sampling, hyperthyroidism patients were treated with methimazole at a starting dose of 30 mg daily, and ophthalmopathy patients were treated with high-dose intravenous methylprednisolone. According to the paper, TCR Vbeta CDR3 sequencing was carried out on over 130 peripheral blood samples, which came from fewer than 50 ophthalmopathy, some 73 hyperthyroidism and roughly 17 progressor patients.

TCR beta CDR3 regions were amplified from RNA transcripts. A first-round RT-PCR of the TCR CDR3 used the HTBI primer set with the Qiagen OneStep RT-PCR kit. Libraries were constructed in a second round of multiplex PCR, after which size selection and purification were performed. The libraries were sequenced on an Illumina HiSeq2000 using paired-end 100 bp reads. From the authors' description of their analysis: SOAPnuke was used to process the raw data, throwing out any read that contained adapters or uncalled bases, had a mean Phred below 15, or lacked an exact constant-primer or identifier match. COPE v1.2.5 was used to merge the high-quality paired reads, and each unique nucleotide sequence was defined as a clonotype. MiTCR v1.1 was used to align clonotypes to the IMGT TRBV, TRBD and TRBJ reference segments. The analysis included only V-J combinations with a frequency above 0.0001, which together covered around 99% of the repertoires. The TCS score was defined as F50 (clonal expansion) divided by E x V (chaos), with BLOSUM62-based TCRdist calculated between CDR3 peptides within each V-J. Welch's t-statistics and random forest reduced around 550 V-J features to roughly 13, which were used in a naive Bayes classifier (R e1071). TCRdb reprocessing: public reads trimmed at Q25 with fastp, clones called with MiXCR, in-frame beta chains kept. When rows share a CDR3 protein, they turn into one entry using the most common DNA and genes. These V and J calls originate from TCRdb's pipeline instead of the authors' own analysis. This sample comprises 200,000 to 300,000 distinct CDR3 sequences, approximately 16% of them detected only once. Together, the top ten hold about 30% of the sample.

The CDR3 measures 13 amino acids from cysteine to phenylalanine. Of all the DNA, just the CDR3 is kept, 39 bases in frame from base 1. The V and J ends are trimmed by 6 bases and 8 bases, leaving 14 bases between them. As encoded in the germline V gene, CDR1 is LGHNT while CDR2 is FRNRAP. As regards this clonotype: The clone's antigen remains unknown. A read error may be the cause here, since a much bigger clone is one base away.

Ophthalmopathy patients had moderately to severely active disease, Clinical Activity Score of at least 3, NOSPECS grade of at least 4, and duration under 3 months. Patients with uncontrolled infections, other autoimmune diseases, pregnancy or lactation were excluded. Diagnoses relied on clinical symptoms, serum thyroxine and TRAb, thyroid ultrasound and orbital computed tomography. PBMCs were isolated from about 10 ml of fresh peripheral blood by Ficoll-Paque density gradient centrifugation. Trizol reagent was used to extract total RNA, and RNA quality was then checked on an Agilent 2100 Bioanalyzer. Overall results and qualifications from the work: A model built on a 13 V-J signature distinguished ophthalmopathy from stable hyperthyroidism, reaching 87.88% sensitivity and under 84% specificity in cross-validation and 80%/75% in testing. No statistical method was used to set the sample size in advance, and investigators knew the group allocation. In validation, the model predicted progression to ophthalmopathy with around 71% sensitivity and approximately 74% specificity, a median of 6.5 months before onset. Most expanded thyroid clonotypes (frequency above 0.001) were also detected in blood, suggesting blood repertoires may reflect thyroid immune responses.

Sequenced material: blood. Recombination connected TRBV12-5 to TRBJ2-1, and the D gene may be TRBD2, 6 bases matching. The clonotype was recovered from a woman aged 18-29 years with Graves' ophthalmopathy. The nucleotides read TGTGCTAGTGGGAAGGGACTTCAAGATGAGCAGTTCTTC. Translated, this gives CASGKGLQDEQFF.